The 7 T cell receptor beta chains presented below share a single source sample, sequenced in a study of blood T cell repertoires in COVID-19 (dated by TCRdb to 2019 to 2021). Library creation used the immunoSEQ multiplex PCR assay. The table was pulled from immuneACCESS by TCRdb, which kept in-frame rearrangements only. Such tables lose some clones; where checked, under half of the loss comes from unresolved V genes, and the rest has no known cause. For this sample there are around 99,000 clones; approximately 85% appear just once. The ten largest clones capture roughly 20% of the sample. The sample comprised peripheral blood. All receptors come from an elderly woman with active or convalescent COVID-19.

The chain joins TRBV19 to TRBJ2-6; D perhaps matches TRBD2 (6 bases). CDR1 LNHDA and CDR2 SQIVND come from the germline V gene (reference sequence). V lost 3 bases and J lost 2, with 17 bases in between. The CDR3 has 18 amino acids. The DNA of the CDR3 is TGTGCCAGTAGTATTTTCTCGCTAGGAGGGGCTGGGGCCAACGTCCTGACTTTC. It codes for CASSIFSLGGAGANVLTF. Supplemented by reference TRBV19 and TRBJ2-6, the full variable domain reads DGGITQSPKYLFRKEGQNVTLSCEQNLNHDAMYWYRQDPGQGLRLIYYSQIVNDFQKGDIAEGYSVSREKKESFPLTVTSAQKNPTAFYLCASSIFSLGGAGANVLTFGAGSRLTVL.

The V gene is TRBV10-3, the J gene TRBJ2-7; D is ambiguous. CDR3 length: 14 amino acids. V gave up 3 bases and J gave up 1 base, with 10 bases separating them. The germline V gene encodes CDR1 ENHRY and CDR2 SYGVKD. The CDR3 is CAISDSGSSYEQYF. The CDR3 nucleotides read TGTGCCATCAGTGATTCAGGTTCTTCCTACGAGCAGTACTTC.

V usage is TRBV7-8 and J usage is TRBJ2-7; 12 bases fit TRBD2. The CDR3 is made up of 18 amino acids. Germline V gene data show CDR1 as SGHVS and CDR2 as FQNEAQ. V trimming: 5 bases; J trimming: 1 base; junction bases outside the gene matches: 12. The CDR3: CASSPVRLAGARSYEQYF. The DNA for the CDR3 is TGTGCCAGCAGCCCTGTTAGACTAGCGGGAGCACGGTCCTACGAGCAGTACTTC.

The V call is TRBV5-5, the J call TRBJ2-1; D may be TRBD2 (6 bases). The CDR3 loop spans 14 amino acids. Germline-derived CDR1 and CDR2 are SGHKS and YYEKEE (reference sequence). The V end lost 0 bases, the J end lost 3 bases, and 7 bases lay between the germline ends. The CDR3 loop is CASSLAGVYNEQFF. The CDR3, as DNA: TGTGCCAGCAGCTTGGCGGGGGTCTACAATGAGCAGTTCTTC.

There are a few counts of this clone. As DNA, the CDR3 is TGTGCCTGGACTACCCCGAGGCGAACTGAAGCTTTCTTT. Its protein product is CAWTTPRRTEAFF. This chain links TRBV30 with TRBJ1-1; D gene unclear. Trimming removed 4 bases at V and 5 bases at J, with 14 bases between. The germline V gene encodes CDR1 GTSNPN and CDR2 SVGIG (reference sequence). The length of the CDR3 is 13 residues.

As for this clone: A read error may account for a junction end that differs from germline. Other DNA sequences within the sample encode an identical CDR3. The rearrangement joins TRBV5-1 to TRBJ2-5; tentative D call: TRBD2 (5 bases). Per the germline V gene, CDR1 is SGHRS and CDR2 is YFSETQ. The CDR3 consists of 14 residues. The CDR3 DNA follows: TGTGCCAGCAGCCTAGCTGCTCCCCAAGAGACCCAGTACTTC. Protein product: CASSLAAPQETQYF.

This clone was detected only once. This sequence joins TRBV27 and TRBJ1-1; the D is unclear. The CDR3 runs to 13 residues. Trimming removed 2 bases at V and 7 bases at J, with 11 bases between. Per germline, CDR1 MNHEY and CDR2 SMNVEV (reference sequence). The CDR3 here is CASSLVDGVEAFF. CDR3 DNA: TGTGCCAGCAGTTTAGTAGACGGAGTTGAAGCTTTCTTT.